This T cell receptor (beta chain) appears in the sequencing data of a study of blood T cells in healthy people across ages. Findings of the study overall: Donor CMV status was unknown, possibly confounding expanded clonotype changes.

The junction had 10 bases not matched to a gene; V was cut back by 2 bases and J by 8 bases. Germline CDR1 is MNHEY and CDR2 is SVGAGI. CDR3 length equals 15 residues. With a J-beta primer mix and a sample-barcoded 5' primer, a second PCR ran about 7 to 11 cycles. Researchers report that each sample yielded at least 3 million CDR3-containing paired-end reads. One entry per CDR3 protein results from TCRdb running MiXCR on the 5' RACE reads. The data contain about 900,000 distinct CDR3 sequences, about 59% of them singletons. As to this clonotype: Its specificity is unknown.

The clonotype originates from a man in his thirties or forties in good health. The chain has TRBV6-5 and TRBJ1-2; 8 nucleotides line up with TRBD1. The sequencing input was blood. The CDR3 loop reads CASSYGQGEYTGYTF. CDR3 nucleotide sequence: TGTGCCAGCAGTTACGGACAGGGCGAATATACGGGCTACACCTTC.